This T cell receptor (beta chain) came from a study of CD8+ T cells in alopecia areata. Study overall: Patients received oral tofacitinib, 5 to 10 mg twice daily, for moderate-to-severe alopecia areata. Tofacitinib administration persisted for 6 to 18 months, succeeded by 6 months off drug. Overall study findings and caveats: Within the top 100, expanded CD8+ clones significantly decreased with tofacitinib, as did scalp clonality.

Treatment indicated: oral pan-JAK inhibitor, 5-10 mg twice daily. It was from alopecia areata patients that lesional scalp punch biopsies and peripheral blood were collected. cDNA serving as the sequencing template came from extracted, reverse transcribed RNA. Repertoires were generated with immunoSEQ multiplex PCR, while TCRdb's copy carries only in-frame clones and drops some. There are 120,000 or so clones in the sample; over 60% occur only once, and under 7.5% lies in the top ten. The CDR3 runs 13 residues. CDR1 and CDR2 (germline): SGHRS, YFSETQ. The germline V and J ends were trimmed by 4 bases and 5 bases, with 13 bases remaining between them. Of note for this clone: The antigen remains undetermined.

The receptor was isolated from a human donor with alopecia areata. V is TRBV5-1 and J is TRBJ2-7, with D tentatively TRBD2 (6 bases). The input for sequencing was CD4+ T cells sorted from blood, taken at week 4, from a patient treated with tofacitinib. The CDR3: CASSAGRGDEQYF. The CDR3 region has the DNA TGCGCCAGCAGCGCGGGGAGAGGTGACGAGCAGTACTTC.